Below, 20 T cell receptor beta chains from the same sample are listed, as sequenced in a study of post-analysis software for immune sequencing data. No cognate antigen is known for these TCRs. The TCR beta cDNA libraries carried unique molecular identifiers. TCRdb processed the PCR reads anew with MiXCR; each CDR3 protein has one entry. The sample consists of 650,000 to 900,000 distinct CDR3 sequences, under 60% of them appearing once. The study, taken as a whole, reports: Patients showed TRBV5-6, TRBV5-1 and TRBV20-1 among about five TRBV segments more frequent than in controls.

Material for sequencing was blood. Receptors were obtained from a girl aged 10-17 years with multiple sclerosis.

About this clonotype itself: Just one base apart from a much larger clone, this may be a read error. This chain connects TRBV7-2 to TRBJ1-6; D unresolved. CDR1 is SGHTA, CDR2 FQGNSA, per germline. The CDR3 contains 13 residues. CDR3 amino acids: CASSPLQLEPPHF. In nucleotides, the CDR3 is TGTGCCAGCAGCCCCCTCCAGTTAGAACCCCCCCACTTT.

This clonotype was detected only a few times. The chain joins TRBV5-1 to TRBJ2-3, with a weak D call TRBD2 (6 bases). Germline V gene data show CDR1 as SGHRS and CDR2 as YFSETQ. The V gene lost 2 bases and the J gene lost 13 bases, with 14 bases spanning the gap. This CDR3 is built from 12 residues. The CDR3 is CASSFQSSGKYF. In DNA form, the CDR3 reads TGCGCCAGCAGCTTCCAGAGTAGCGGCAAGTATTTT.

The CDR3 DNA reads TGCAGTGCTGACGGAGAAGAGACCCAGTACTTC. Its protein is CSADGEETQYF. This chain uses TRBV20-1 with TRBJ2-5; D unclear. Trimming stripped 5 bases from V and 3 bases from J, with 7 bases between. Germline-derived CDR1 and CDR2 are DFQATT and SNEGSKA (reference sequence). The CDR3 spans 11 residues.

This chain joins TRBV7-2 and TRBJ1-5; no firm D call. Between the trimmed V and J ends, which lost 1 base and 6 bases, there was a span of 7 bases. This CDR3 contains 13 residues. Germline V gives CDR1 SGHTA, CDR2 FQGNSA. The DNA for the CDR3 is TGTGCCAGCAGCTTAGAGGTGGCTCAGCCCCAGCATTTT. Translating it yields CASSLEVAQPQHF.

The rearrangement joins TRBV12-3 or TRBV12-4 to TRBJ2-3, with unresolved D. V was pared by 3 bases and J by 3 bases, with 13 bases between. The length of the CDR3 is 15 residues. This chain's CDR3 is CASSFCTSGTDTQYF. CDR3 coding DNA: TGTGCCAGCAGTTTCTGCACGTCGGGTACAGATACGCAGTATTTT.

In its sample, this clonotype was seen a few times. V gene TRBV29-1 combines with J gene TRBJ2-1; 7 bases are a match to TRBD2. Germline V gene sequence: CDR1 SQVTM, CDR2 ANQGSEA. V was pared by 4 bases and J by 0 bases, with 6 bases of the junction left unmatched. This CDR3 is built from 15 residues. CDR3: CSVGGGKGSYNEQFF. CDR3 bases: TGCAGCGTTGGGGGAGGGAAGGGCTCCTACAATGAGCAGTTCTTC.

In this sample, this clonotype turned up a few times. V is TRBV7-9 and J is TRBJ2-1; TRBD2 matches 9 bases. CDR1 is SEHNR, CDR2 FQNEAQ, per germline (reference sequence). With V trimmed by 6 bases and J by 8 bases, 11 bases remained unmatched. This CDR3 has 15 residues. CDR3 DNA sequence: TGTGCCAGCAGAACTGGGGTAGCGGGAGAACATGAGCAGTTCTTC. It specifies CASRTGVAGEHEQFF. Full variable domain (remainder filled in from reference TRBV7-9 and TRBJ2-1): DTGVSQNPRHKITKRGQNVTFRCDPISEHNRLYWYRQTLGQGPEFLTYFQNEAQLEKSRLLSDRFSAERPKGSFSTLEIQRTEQGDSAMYLCASRTGVAGEHEQFFGPGTRLTVL.

The chain links TRBV4-1 to TRBJ2-3, with D possibly TRBD2 on 5 matching bases. With 4 bases removed from V and 6 bases from J, the gap between germline ends came to 14 bases. The CDR3 totals 14 residues. Germline V gene lookup returns CDR1 MGHRA and CDR2 YSYEKL. In DNA, the CDR3 is TGCGCCAGCAGCCCTTTCGGACTGGCGGATACGCAGTATTTT. Its protein is CASSPFGLADTQYF.

The chain links TRBV4-2 to TRBJ2-7; 9 nucleotides agree with TRBD1. V was clipped by 0 bases and J by 2 bases; unmatched bases: 2. The germline gives CDR1 LGHNA, CDR2 YNFKEQ. CDR3 length: 15 residues. The CDR3 DNA sequence: TGTGCCAGCAGCCAAGAGACAGGGGGAACCTACGAGCAGTACTTC. It codes for CASSQETGGTYEQYF.

There are a few counts of this clonotype. The V call is TRBV18, the J call TRBJ1-3; D gene unclear. CDR1 is KGHSH, CDR2 LQKENI, per germline. This CDR3 region has 15 residues. V lost 2 bases and J 0 bases, leaving 8 bases between the germline ends. In DNA, the CDR3 is TGTGCCAGCTCACCAGACATAAACTCTGGAAACACCATATATTTT. It encodes CASSPDINSGNTIYF.

The V call is TRBV7-3, the J call TRBJ1-1; a possible D gene is TRBD1 (6 bases). CDR1 is SGHTA, CDR2 FQGTGA, per germline. The CDR3 runs 13 residues. V lost 3 bases and J 7 bases, leaving 12 bases between the germline ends. The CDR3 DNA reads as TGTGCCAGCAGCTTCGGGGGGGGCAATGAAGCTTTCTTT. This encodes CASSFGGGNEAFF.

The chain is built from TRBV4-3 and TRBJ2-1, with D tentatively TRBD1 (5 bases). From germline, CDR1 is LGHNA and CDR2 YSLEER. V gave up 8 bases and J gave up 5 bases, with 13 bases separating them. The CDR3 runs 13 residues. CDR3 region: CASGHSLHNEQFF. Here the CDR3 DNA reads TGCGCCAGCGGACATAGCCTCCACAATGAGCAGTTCTTC.

The chain combines TRBV29-1 with TRBJ2-7, with TRBD1 matching over 10 bases. This CDR3 contains 13 residues. The germline V gene has CDR1 SQVTM and CDR2 ANQGSEA. Trimming took 6 bases from V and 12 from J; bases not matched to a gene: 14. CDR3 nucleotides: TGCAGCGTCCGGGGACAGGGGTCCCCAGTATTGTACTTC. Amino acid sequence: CSVRGQGSPVLYF.

The chain carries TRBV15 and TRBJ2-7; 7 bases fit TRBD2. Losses at the gene ends were 0 bases for V and 7 bases for J; bases not matched to a gene: 12. The length of the CDR3 is 16 residues. Germline values: CDR1 LNHNV, CDR2 YYDKDF (reference sequence). The CDR3 sequence is CATSRDLGGRNDEQYF. The CDR3 DNA reads TGTGCCACCAGCAGAGATTTGGGAGGGAGAAACGATGAGCAGTACTTC.

The sample holds a few counts of this clonotype. The chain recombines TRBV29-1 with TRBJ1-2; D may be TRBD1 (5 bases). This CDR3 contains 12 residues. Trimming cost V 5 bases and J 4 bases, with 11 bases left between them. From germline, CDR1 is SQVTM and CDR2 ANQGSEA. The CDR3 region has the DNA TGCAGCGTTATAGGGGCAGGCTATGGCTACACCTTC. The encoded protein is CSVIGAGYGYTF.

This chain's CDR3 is CASSLQPSTTEAFF. CDR3 nucleotide sequence: TGTGCCAGCAGTTTACAACCTTCCACCACTGAAGCTTTCTTT. The chain uses TRBV12-3 or TRBV12-4 and TRBJ1-1; no firm D call. The CDR3 spans 14 residues. V shed 2 bases and J shed 4 bases, with 11 bases lying between them.

V is TRBV12-3 or TRBV12-4 and J is TRBJ1-2; D call uncertain. The CDR3 runs 16 residues. V was pared by 6 bases and J by 2 bases, with 19 bases between. The CDR3 nucleotides are TGTGCCAGCAGCCTTAGCCTCCACATAATGAACTATGGCTACACCTTC. Residues: CASSLSLHIMNYGYTF.

This clonotype was found once. The chain uses TRBV27 and TRBJ2-7; the match to TRBD2 covers 8 bases. This CDR3 is built from 13 residues. Germline loops: CDR1 MNHEY, CDR2 SMNVEV (reference sequence). The trim removed 9 bases at V and 6 bases at J, leaving 10 bases unmatched. CDR3 sequence: CASRPGGGSEQYF. The CDR3 bases are TGTGCCAGTCGACCCGGGGGGGGCAGCGAGCAGTACTTC.

The CDR3 spells CASSPGNNQPQHF. The CDR3 DNA reads TGTGCCAGCAGCCCAGGGAACAATCAGCCCCAGCATTTT. The rearrangement uses TRBV27 and TRBJ1-5, with D perhaps TRBD1 (5 bases). The germline V gene has CDR1 MNHEY and CDR2 SMNVEV (reference sequence). V lost 6 bases and J 3 bases, leaving 9 bases between the germline ends. The CDR3 is 13 amino acids.

The chain carries TRBV6-5 and TRBJ1-1; perhaps TRBD1 as D (6 bases). CDR3 size: 15 residues. Trimming took 0 bases from V and 5 from J, leaving 13 bases between them. Germline V CDR1 and CDR2: MNHEY, SVGAGI. Here the CDR3 reads CASSYSRRGVTEAFF. The CDR3 DNA reads as TGTGCCAGCAGTTACTCGAGGAGGGGGGTTACTGAAGCTTTCTTT.